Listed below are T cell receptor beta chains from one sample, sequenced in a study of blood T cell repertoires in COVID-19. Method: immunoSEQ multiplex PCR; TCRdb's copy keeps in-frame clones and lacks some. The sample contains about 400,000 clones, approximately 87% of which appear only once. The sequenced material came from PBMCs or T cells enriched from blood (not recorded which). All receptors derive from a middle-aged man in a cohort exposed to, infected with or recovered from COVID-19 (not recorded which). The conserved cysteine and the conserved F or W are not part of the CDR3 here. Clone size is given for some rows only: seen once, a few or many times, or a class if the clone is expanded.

ASSTIYTGINEKLF TRBJ1-4 14 TRBV19 NA
ASSQNSRGEGTDTQY TRBJ2-3 15 TRBV4-2 NA
ASRPALDGTDTQY TRBJ2-3 13 TRBV19 NA
ASSQAPEKLF TRBJ1-4 10 TRBV4-1 NA
ASSIKGDSNQPQH TRBJ1-5 13 TRBV19 NA
ASSVRDRSYGYT TRBJ1-2 12 TRBV7-2 NA
ASSPRTSGTYEQY TRBJ2-7 13 TRBV18 NA
ASSPPAGGGNEQF TRBJ2-1 13 TRBV18 NA
ASAGYEQF TRBJ2-1 8 TRBV6-5 NA
AWSRSGIQETQY TRBJ2-5 12 TRBV30 NA
ASTLGGPGTNEAF TRBJ1-1 13 TRBV7-2 many
ASSTGNGQLGFQPQH TRBJ1-5 15 TRBV19 NA
ASSYPGTSLRRESYEQY TRBJ2-7 17 TRBV7-8 NA
ASSRIPGTENTEAF TRBJ1-1 14 TRBV2 once
ASSRDNEKLF TRBJ1-4 10 TRBV19 NA
ASGPGLGRQETQY TRBJ2-5 13 TRBV12-5 NA
ASSEGTAPEAF TRBJ1-1 11 TRBV6-1 NA
AISGPGTGANVLT TRBJ2-6 13 TRBV10-3 few
ASSPGAGWTDTQY TRBJ2-3 13 TRBV9 NA
ASSLVEGAAEQY TRBJ2-7 12 TRBV5-1 NA
ASSLEGQGASSQETQY TRBJ2-5 16 TRBV5-1 NA
ASSPRTGNYGYT TRBJ1-2 12 TRBV11-2 once
ASSSGTSGSYNEQF TRBJ2-1 14 TRBV19 NA
ARPRTGGADYGYT TRBJ1-2 13 TRBV6-4 NA
ASSLAGLAGVVEQF TRBJ2-1 14 TRBV5-1 once
AISEVTGVAYEQY TRBJ2-7 13 TRBV10-3 NA
SVEGFMNTEAF TRBJ1-1 11 TRBV29-1 NA
ASRHPGQPYEQY TRBJ2-7 12 TRBV28 NA
ASSQISAHNSPLH TRBJ1-6 13 TRBV3-1/TRBV3-2 NA
ASSKGTSGRTDTQY TRBJ2-3 14 TRBV5-1 many